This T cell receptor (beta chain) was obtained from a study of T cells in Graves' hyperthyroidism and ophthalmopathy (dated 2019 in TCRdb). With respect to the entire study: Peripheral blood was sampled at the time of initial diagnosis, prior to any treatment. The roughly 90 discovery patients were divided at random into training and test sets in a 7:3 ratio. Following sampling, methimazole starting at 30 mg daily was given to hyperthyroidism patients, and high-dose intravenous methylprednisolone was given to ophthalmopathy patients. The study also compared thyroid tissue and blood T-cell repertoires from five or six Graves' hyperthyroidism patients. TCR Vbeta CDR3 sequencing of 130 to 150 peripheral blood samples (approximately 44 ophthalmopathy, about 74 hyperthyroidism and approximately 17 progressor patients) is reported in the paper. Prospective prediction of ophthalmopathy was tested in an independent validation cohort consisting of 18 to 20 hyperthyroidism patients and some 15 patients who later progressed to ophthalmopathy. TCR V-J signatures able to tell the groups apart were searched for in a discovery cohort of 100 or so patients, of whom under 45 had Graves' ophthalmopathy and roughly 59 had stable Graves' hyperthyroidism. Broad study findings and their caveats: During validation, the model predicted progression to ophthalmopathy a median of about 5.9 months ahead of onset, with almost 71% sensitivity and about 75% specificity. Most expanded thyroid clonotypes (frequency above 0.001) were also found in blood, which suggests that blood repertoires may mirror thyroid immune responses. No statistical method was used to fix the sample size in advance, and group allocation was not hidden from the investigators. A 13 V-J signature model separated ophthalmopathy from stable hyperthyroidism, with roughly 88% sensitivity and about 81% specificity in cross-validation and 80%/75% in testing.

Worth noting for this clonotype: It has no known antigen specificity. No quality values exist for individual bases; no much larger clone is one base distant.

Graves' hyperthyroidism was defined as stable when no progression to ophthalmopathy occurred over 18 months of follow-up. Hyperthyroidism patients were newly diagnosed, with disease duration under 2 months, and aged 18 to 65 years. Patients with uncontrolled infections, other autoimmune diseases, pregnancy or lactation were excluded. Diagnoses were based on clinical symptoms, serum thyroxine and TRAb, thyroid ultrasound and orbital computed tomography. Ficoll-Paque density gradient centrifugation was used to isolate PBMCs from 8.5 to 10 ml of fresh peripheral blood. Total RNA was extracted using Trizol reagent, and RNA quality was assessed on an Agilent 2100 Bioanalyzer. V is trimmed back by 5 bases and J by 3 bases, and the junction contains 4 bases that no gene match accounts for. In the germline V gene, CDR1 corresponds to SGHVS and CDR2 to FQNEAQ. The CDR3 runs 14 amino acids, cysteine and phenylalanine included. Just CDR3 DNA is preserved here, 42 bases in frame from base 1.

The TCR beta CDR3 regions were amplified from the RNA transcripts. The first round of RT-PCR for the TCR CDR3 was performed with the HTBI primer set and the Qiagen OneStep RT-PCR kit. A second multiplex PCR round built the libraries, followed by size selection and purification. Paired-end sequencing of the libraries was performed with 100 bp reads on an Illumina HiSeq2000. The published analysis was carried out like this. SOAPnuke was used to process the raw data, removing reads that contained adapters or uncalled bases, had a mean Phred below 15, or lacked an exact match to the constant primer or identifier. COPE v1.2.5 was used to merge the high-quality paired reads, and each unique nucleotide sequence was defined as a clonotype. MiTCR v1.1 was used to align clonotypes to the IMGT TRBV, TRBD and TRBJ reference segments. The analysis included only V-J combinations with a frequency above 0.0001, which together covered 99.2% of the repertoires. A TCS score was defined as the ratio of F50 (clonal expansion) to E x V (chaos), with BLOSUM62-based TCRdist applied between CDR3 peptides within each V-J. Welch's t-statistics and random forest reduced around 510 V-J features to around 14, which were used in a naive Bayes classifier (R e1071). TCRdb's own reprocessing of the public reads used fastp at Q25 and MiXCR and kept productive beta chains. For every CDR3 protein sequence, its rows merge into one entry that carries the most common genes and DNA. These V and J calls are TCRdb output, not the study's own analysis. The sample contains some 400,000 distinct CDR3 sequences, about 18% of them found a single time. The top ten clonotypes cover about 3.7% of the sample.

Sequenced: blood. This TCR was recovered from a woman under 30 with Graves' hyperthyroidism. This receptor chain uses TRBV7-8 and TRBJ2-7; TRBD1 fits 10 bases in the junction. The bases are TGTGCCAGCAGCCCGGACAGGGGGAACTACGAGCAGTACTTC. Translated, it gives CASSPDRGNYEQYF.